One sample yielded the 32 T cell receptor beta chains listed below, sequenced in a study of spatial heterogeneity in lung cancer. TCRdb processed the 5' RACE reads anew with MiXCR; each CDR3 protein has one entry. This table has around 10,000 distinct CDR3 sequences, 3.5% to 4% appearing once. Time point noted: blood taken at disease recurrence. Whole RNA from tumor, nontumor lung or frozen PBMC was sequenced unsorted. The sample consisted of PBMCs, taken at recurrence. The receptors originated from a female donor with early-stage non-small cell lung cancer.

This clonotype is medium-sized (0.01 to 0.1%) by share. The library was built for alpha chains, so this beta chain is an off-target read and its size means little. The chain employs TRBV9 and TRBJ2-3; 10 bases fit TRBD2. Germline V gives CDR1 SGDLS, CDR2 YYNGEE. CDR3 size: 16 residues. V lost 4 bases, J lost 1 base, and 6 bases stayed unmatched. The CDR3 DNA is TGTGCCAGCAGCCCACAGCGGGGGGGCGGCACAGATACGCAGTATTTT. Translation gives CASSPQRGGGTDTQYF.

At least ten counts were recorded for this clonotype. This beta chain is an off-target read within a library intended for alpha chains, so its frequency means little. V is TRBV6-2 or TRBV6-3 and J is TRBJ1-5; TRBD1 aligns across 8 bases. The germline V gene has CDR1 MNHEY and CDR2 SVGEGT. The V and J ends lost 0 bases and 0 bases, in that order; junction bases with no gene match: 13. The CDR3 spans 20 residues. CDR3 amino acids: CASSYSKAGQAFYSNQPQHF. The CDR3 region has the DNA TGTGCCAGCAGTTACTCGAAGGCGGGACAGGCCTTTTATAGCAATCAGCCCCAGCATTTT.

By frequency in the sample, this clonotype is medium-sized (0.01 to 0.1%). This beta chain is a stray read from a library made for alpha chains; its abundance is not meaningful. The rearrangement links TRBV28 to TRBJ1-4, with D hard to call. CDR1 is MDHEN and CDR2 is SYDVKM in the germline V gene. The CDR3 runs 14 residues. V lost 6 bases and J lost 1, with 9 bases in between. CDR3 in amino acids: CASSPGGTNEKLFF. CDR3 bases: TGTGCCAGCAGCCCAGGCGGAACTAATGAAAAACTGTTTTTT.

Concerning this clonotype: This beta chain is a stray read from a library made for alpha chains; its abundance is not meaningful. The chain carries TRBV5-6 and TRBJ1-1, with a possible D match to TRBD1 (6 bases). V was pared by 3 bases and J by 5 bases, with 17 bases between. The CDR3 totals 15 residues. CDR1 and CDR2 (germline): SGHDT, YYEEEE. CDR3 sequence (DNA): TGTGCCAGCAGCTCCTCGGGGGGCATCGGAACTGAAGCTTTCTTT. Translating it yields CASSSSGGIGTEAFF.

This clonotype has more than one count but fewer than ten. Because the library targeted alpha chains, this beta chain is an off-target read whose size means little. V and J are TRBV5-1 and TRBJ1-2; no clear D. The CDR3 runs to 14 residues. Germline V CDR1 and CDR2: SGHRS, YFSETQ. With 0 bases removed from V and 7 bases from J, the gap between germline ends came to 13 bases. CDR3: CASSLEGLVAGYTF. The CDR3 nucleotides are TGCGCCAGCAGCTTGGAAGGCCTAGTCGCTGGCTACACCTTC.

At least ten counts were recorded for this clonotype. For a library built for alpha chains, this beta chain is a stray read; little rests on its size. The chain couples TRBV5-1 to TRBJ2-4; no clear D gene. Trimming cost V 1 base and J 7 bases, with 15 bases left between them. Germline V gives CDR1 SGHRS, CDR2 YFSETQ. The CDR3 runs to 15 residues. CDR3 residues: CASSLSLRSRNIQYF. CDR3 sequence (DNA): TGCGCCAGCAGCTTGTCCCTCAGGTCCCGGAACATTCAGTACTTC.

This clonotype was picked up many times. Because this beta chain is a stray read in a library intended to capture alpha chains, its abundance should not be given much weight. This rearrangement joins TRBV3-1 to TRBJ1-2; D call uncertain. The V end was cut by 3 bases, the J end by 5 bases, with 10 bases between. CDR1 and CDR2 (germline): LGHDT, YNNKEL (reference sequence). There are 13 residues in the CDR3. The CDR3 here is CASSQWGEYGYTF. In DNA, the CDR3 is TGTGCCAGCAGCCAGTGGGGAGAGTATGGCTACACCTTC.

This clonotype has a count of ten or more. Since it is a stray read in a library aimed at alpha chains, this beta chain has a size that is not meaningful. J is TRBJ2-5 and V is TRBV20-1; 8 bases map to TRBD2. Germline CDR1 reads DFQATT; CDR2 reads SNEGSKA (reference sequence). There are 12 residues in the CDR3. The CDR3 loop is CAYSGDQETQYF. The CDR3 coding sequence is TGCGCCTATAGCGGGGATCAAGAGACCCAGTACTTC.

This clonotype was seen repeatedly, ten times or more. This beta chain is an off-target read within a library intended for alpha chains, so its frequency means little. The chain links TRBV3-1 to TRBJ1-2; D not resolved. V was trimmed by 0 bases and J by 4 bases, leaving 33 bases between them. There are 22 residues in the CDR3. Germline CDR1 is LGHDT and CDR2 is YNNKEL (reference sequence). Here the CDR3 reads CASSQDEVQRPTIKHYRYGYTF. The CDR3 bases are TGTGCCAGCAGCCAAGATGAGGTGCAGAGGCCCACGATAAAACACTATCGCTATGGCTACACCTTC.

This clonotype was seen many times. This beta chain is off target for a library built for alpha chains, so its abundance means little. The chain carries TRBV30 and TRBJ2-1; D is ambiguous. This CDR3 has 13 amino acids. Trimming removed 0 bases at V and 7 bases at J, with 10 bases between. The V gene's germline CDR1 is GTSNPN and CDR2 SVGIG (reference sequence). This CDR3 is CAWSVPAANEQFF. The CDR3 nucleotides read TGTGCCTGGAGTGTCCCGGCGGCAAATGAGCAGTTCTTC.

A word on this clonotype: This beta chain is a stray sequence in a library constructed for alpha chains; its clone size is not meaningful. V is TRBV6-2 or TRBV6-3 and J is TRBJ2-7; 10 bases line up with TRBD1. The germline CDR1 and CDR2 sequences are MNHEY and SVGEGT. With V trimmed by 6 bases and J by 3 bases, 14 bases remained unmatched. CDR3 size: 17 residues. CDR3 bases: TGTGCCAGCAGCCTGCTATTAAGTAGGACAGGGGGCTACGAGCAGTACTTC. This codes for CASSLLLSRTGGYEQYF.

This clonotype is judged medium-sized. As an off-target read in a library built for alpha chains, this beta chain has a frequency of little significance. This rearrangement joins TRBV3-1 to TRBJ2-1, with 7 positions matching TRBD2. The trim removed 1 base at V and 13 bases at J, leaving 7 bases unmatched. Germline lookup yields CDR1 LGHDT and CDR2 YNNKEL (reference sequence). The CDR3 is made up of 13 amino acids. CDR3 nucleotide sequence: TGTGCCAGCAGCCAAGCCCGGGGGGACCCACAGTTCTTC. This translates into CASSQARGDPQFF.

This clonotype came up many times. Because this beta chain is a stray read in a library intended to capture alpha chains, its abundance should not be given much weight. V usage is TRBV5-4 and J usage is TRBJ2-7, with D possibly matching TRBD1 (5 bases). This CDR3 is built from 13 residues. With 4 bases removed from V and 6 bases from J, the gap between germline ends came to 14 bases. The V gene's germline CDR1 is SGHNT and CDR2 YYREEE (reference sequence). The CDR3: CASSPDMRVEQYF. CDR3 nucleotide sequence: TGTGCCAGCAGCCCGGACATGCGTGTCGAGCAGTACTTC.

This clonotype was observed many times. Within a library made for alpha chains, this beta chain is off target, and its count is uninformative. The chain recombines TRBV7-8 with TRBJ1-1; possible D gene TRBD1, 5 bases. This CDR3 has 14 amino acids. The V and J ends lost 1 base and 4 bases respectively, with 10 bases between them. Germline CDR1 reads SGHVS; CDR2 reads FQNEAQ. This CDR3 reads CASSLVSGSTEAFF. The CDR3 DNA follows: TGTGCCAGCAGCTTAGTTTCAGGGAGCACTGAAGCTTTCTTT.

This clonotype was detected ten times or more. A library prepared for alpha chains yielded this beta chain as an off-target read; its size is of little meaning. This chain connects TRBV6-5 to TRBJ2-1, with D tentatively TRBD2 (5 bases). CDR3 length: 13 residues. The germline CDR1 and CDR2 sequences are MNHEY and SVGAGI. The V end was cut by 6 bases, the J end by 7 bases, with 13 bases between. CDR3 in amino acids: CASRPAGDNEQFF. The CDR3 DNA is TGTGCCAGCAGACCCGCCGGGGATAATGAGCAGTTCTTC.

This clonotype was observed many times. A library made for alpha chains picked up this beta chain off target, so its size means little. The DNA for the CDR3 is TGCAGTGCTAGAGATCGGCAAAGTTCGTGGGGCTACACCTTC. Encoded protein: CSARDRQSSWGYTF. The chain combines TRBV20-1 with TRBJ1-2; D gene uncertain. The V end lost 0 bases, the J end lost 8 bases, and 16 bases lay between the germline ends. Germline assignment: CDR1 DFQATT and CDR2 SNEGSKA (reference sequence). The CDR3 covers 14 residues.

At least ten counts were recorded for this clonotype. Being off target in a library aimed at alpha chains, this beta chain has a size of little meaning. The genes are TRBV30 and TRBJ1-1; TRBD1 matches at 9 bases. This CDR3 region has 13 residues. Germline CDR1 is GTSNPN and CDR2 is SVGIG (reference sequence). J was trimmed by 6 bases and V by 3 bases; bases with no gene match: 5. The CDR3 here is CAWRGQGVPEAFF. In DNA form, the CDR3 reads TGTGCCTGGAGGGGACAGGGTGTACCTGAAGCTTTCTTT.

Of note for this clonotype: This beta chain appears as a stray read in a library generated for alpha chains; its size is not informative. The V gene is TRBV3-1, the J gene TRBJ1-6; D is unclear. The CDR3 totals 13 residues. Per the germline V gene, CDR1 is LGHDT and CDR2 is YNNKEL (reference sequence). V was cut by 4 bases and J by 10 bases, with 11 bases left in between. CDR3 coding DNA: TGTGCCAGCAGCCTAGACATCTCATCACCCCTCCACTTT. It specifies CASSLDISSPLHF.

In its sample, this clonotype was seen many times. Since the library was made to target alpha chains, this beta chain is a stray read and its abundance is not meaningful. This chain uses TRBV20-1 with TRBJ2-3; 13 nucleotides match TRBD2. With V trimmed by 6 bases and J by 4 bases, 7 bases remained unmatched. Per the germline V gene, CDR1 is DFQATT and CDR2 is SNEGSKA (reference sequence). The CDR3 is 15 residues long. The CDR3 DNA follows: TGCAGTGCATTGGGACTAGCGGGGTGGTCAGATACGCAGTATTTT. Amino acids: CSALGLAGWSDTQYF.

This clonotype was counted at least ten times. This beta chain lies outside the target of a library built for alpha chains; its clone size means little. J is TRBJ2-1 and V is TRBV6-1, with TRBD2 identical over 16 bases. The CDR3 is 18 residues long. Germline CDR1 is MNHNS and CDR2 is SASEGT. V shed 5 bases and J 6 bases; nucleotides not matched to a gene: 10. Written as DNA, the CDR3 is TGTGCCAGCAGTTCGGGACTAGCGGGGGGGGGCAGGTCCAATGAGCAGTTCTTC. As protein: CASSSGLAGGGRSNEQFF.

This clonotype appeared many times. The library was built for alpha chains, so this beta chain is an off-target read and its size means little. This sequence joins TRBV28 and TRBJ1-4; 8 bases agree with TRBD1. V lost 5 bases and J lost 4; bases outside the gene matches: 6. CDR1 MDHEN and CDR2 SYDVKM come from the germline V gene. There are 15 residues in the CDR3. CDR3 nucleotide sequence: TGTGCCAGCAGTGGTGACAGGGGAGATAATGAAAAACTGTTTTTT. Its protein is CASSGDRGDNEKLFF.

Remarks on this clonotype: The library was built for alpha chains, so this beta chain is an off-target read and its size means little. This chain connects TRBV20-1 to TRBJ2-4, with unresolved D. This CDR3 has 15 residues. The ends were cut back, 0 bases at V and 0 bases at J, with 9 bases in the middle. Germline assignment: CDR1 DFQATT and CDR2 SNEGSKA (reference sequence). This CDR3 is CSARDVRAAKNIQYF. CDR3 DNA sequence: TGCAGTGCTAGAGATGTTAGAGCAGCCAAAAACATTCAGTACTTC.

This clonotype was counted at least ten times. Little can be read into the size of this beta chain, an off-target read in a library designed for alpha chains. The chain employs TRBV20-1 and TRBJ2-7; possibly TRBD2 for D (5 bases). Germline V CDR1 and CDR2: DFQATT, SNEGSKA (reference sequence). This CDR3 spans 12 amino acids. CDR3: CRVGAPTYEQYF. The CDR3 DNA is TGCAGGGTGGGAGCGCCAACCTACGAGCAGTACTTC.

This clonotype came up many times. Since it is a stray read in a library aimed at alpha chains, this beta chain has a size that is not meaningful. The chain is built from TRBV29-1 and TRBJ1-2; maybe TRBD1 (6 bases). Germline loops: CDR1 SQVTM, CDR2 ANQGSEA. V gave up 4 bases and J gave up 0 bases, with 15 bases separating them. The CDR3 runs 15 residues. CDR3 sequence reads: CSVGDRDTSNYGYTF. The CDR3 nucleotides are TGCAGCGTTGGGGATCGGGACACATCTAACTATGGCTACACCTTC.

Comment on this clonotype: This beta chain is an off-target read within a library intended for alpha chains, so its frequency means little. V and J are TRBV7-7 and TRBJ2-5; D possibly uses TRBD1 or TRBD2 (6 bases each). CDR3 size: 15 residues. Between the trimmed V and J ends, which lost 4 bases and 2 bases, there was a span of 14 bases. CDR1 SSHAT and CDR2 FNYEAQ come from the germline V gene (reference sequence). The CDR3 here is CASSSLRGDQETQYF. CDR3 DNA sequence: TGTGCCAGCAGCTCCTTGAGGGGGGATCAAGAGACCCAGTACTTC.

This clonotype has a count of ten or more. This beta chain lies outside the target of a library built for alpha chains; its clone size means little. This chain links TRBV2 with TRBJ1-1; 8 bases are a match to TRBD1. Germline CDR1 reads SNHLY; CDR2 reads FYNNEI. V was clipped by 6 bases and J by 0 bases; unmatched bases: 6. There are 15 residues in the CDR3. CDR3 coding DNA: TGTGCCAGCAGGGACAGGGACCGGATGAACACTGAAGCTTTCTTT. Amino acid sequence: CASRDRDRMNTEAFF.

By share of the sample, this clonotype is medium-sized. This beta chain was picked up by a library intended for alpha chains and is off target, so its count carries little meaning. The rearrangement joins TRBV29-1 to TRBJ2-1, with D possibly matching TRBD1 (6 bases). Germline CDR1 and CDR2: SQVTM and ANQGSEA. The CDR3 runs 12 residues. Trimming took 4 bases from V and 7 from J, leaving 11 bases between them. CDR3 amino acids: CSVGSQGNEQFF. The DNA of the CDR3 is TGCAGCGTTGGAAGCCAGGGGAATGAGCAGTTCTTC.

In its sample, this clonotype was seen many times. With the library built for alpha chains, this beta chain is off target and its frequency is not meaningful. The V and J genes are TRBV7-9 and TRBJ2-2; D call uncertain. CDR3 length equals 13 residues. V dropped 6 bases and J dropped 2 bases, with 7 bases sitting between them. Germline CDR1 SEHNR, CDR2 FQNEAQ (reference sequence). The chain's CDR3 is CASRGINTGELFF. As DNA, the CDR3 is TGTGCCAGCAGAGGTATAAACACCGGGGAGCTGTTTTTT. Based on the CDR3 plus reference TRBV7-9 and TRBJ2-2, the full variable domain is DTGVSQNPRHKITKRGQNVTFRCDPISEHNRLYWYRQTLGQGPEFLTYFQNEAQLEKSRLLSDRFSAERPKGSFSTLEIQRTEQGDSAMYLCASRGINTGELFFGEGSRLTVL.

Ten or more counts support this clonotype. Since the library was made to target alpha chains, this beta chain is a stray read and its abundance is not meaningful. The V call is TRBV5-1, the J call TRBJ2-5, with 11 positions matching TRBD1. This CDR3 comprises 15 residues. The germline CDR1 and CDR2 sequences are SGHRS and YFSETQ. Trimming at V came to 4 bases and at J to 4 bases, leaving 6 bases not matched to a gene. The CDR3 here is CASSPPGQGGETQYF. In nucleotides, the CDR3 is TGCGCCAGCAGCCCACCGGGACAGGGGGGAGAGACCCAGTACTTC.

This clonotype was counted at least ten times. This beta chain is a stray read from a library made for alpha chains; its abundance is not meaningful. The CDR3 nucleotides read TGTGCCAGCAGCTACGGCGGGGGACAGGTCGGCGGGGAGCTGTTTTTT. Translated, it gives CASSYGGGQVGGELFF. This chain links TRBV11-2 with TRBJ2-2; D perhaps matches TRBD1 (8 bases). This CDR3 region has 16 residues. The ends were cut back, 4 bases at V and 7 bases at J, with 19 bases in the middle. Per germline, CDR1 SGHAT and CDR2 FQNNGV. Full variable domain (outside the CDR3, taken from reference TRBV11-2 and TRBJ2-2): EAGVAQSPRYKIIEKRQSVAFWCNPISGHATLYWYQQILGQGPKLLIQFQNNGVVDDSQLPKDRFSAERLKGVDSTLKIQPAKLEDSAVYLCASSYGGGQVGGELFFGEGSRLTVL.

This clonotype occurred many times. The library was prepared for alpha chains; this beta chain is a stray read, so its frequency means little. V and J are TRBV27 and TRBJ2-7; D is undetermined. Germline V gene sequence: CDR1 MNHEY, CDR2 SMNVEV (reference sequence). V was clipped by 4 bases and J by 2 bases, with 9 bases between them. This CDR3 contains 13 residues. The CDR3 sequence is CASSSTITYEQYF. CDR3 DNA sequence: TGTGCCAGCAGTTCCACCATAACCTACGAGCAGTACTTC.

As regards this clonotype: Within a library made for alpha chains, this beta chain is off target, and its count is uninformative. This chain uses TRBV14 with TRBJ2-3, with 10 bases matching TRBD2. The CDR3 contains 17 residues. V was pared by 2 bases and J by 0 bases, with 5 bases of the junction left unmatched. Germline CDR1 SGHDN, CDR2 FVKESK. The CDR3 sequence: CASSQPRAGGSTDTQYF. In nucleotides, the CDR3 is TGTGCCAGCAGCCAACCTCGAGCGGGGGGGAGCACAGATACGCAGTATTTT.